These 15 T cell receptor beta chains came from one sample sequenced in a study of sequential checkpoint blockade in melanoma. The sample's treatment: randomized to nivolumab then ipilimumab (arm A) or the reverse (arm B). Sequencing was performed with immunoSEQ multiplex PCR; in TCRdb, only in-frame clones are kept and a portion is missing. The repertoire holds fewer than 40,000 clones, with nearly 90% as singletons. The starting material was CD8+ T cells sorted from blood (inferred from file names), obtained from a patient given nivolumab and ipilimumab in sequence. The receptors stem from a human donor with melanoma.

CDR3 DNA sequence: TGCAGCGTTGGGGGTCTAACGGGACACTCCTACAATGAGCAGTTCTTC. Protein sequence: CSVGGLTGHSYNEQFF. The chain employs TRBV29-1 and TRBJ2-1, with D possibly matching TRBD1 (6 bases). This CDR3 is built from 16 residues. CDR1 is SQVTM and CDR2 is ANQGSEA in the germline V gene. Trimming stripped 4 bases from V and 0 bases from J, with 16 bases between.

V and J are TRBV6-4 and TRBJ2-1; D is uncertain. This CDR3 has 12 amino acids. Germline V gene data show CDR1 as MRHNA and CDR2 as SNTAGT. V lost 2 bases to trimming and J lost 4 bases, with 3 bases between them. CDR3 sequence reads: CASSDTYNEQFF. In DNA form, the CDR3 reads TGTGCCAGCAGTGACACTTACAATGAGCAGTTCTTC.

CDR3: CASSLGPAGSGNTIYF. In nucleotides, the CDR3 is TGTGCCAGCAGCTTAGGGCCGGCGGGTTCAGGAAACACCATATATTTT. The chain couples TRBV7-9 to TRBJ1-3; D call uncertain. CDR3 size: 16 residues. CDR1 and CDR2 from the germline V gene are SEHNR and FQNEAQ (reference sequence). Trimming took off 1 base at V and 4 bases at J, with 14 bases between the two ends.

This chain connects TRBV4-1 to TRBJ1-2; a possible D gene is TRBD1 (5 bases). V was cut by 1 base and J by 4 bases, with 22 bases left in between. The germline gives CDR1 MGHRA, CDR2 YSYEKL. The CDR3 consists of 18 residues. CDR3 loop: CASSQVRKYSGQLYGYTF. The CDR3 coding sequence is TGCGCCAGCAGCCAAGTTAGGAAATATAGTGGACAACTCTATGGCTACACCTTC.

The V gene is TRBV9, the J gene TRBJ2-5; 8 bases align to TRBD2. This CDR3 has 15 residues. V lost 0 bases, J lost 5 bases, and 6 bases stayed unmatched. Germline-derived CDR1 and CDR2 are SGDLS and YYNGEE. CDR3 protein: CASSVEGRGGETQYF. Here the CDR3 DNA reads TGTGCCAGCAGCGTAGAAGGCCGCGGGGGGGAGACCCAGTACTTC.

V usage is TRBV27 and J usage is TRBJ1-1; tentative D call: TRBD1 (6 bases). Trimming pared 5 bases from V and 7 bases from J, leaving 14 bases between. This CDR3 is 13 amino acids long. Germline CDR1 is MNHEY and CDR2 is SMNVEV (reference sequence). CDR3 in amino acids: CASSTQGRGEAFF. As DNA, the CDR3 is TGTGCCAGCAGTACACAGGGTCGGGGTGAAGCTTTCTTT.

In DNA, the CDR3 is TGTGCCAGCAGCCTGACACAGGGGCTATCCTACGAGCAGTACTTC. Residues: CASSLTQGLSYEQYF. This rearrangement joins TRBV6-6 to TRBJ2-7; 7 bases map to TRBD1. The V and J ends lost 6 bases and 1 base, in that order; junction bases with no gene match: 9. Germline V lookup: CDR1 MNHNY, CDR2 SVGAGI (reference sequence). The CDR3 is made up of 15 amino acids.

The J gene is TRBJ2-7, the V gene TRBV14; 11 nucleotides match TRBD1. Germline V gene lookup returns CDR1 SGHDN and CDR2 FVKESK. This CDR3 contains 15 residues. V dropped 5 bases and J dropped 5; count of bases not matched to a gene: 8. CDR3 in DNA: TGTGCCAGCAGCAGGACAGGGGGCGTCTTCAACGAGCAGTACTTC. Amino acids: CASSRTGGVFNEQYF.

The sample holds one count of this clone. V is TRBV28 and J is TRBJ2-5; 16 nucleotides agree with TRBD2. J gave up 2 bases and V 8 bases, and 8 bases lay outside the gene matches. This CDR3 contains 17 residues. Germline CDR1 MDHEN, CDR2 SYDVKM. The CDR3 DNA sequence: TGTGCCAGCTTGGGACTAGCGGGAGGGCTGGGTCAAGAGACCCAGTACTTC. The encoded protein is CASLGLAGGLGQETQYF.

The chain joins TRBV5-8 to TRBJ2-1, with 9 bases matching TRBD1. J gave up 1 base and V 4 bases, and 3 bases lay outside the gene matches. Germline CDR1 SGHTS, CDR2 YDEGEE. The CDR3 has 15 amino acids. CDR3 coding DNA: TGTGCCAGCAGCCCCGGGACAGGGTCCTACAATGAGCAGTTCTTC. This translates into CASSPGTGSYNEQFF.

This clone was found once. CDR3 region: CASSLRDSPSEQFF. The CDR3 DNA sequence: TGTGCCAGCAGCTTACGGGACTCGCCTTCGGAGCAGTTCTTC. The chain carries TRBV5-4 and TRBJ2-1; weak D call: TRBD2 (6 bases). This CDR3 has 14 amino acids. Trimming took off 2 bases at V and 10 bases at J, with 16 bases between the two ends. The germline CDR1 and CDR2 sequences are SGHNT and YYREEE (reference sequence).

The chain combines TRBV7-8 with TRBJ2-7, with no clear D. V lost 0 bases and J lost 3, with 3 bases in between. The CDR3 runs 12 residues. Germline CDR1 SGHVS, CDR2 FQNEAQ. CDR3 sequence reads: CASSLAYYEQYF. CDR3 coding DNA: TGTGCCAGCAGCTTAGCGTACTACGAGCAGTACTTC.

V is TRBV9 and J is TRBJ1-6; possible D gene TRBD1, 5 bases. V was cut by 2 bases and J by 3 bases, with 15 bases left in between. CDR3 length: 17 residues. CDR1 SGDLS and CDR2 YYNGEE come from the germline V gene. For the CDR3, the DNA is TGTGCCAGCAGCGTGGGGGAGGGTTATAGCTATAATTCACCCCTCCACTTT. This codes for CASSVGEGYSYNSPLHF.

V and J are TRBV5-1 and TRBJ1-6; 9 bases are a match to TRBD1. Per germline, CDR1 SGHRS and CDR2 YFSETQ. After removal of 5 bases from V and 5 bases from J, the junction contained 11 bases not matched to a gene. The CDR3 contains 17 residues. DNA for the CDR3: TGCGCCAGCAGGGGTCCGCTACAGGGGGCCGATAATTCACCCCTCCACTTT. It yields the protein CASRGPLQGADNSPLHF.

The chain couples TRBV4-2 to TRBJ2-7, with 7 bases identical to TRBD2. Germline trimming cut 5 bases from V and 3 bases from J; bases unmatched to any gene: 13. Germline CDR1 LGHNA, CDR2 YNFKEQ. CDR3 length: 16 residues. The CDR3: CASSEGTGTILYEQYF. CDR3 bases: TGTGCCAGCAGCGAGGGAACCGGGACTATCCTCTACGAGCAGTACTTC.